The 17 T cell receptor beta chains below come from one sample, sequenced in a study of technical replicates of blood from a handful of donors. The data were produced by immunoSEQ multiplex PCR, yet TCRdb's version contains in-frame clones alone and is incomplete. The sample has about 82,000 clones; 94% are singletons. The specimen sequenced was T cells isolated from PBMCs. These receptors were taken from a human donor in good health.

This clone was seen a single time. This chain joins TRBV7-2 and TRBJ1-2, with 10 nucleotides matching TRBD1. Germline CDR1 is SGHTA and CDR2 is FQGNSA. The ends lost 3 bases at V and 8 bases at J; junction bases unmatched: 6. The CDR3 runs to 14 residues. CDR3 sequence: CASSFLRDRGGYTF. CDR3 nucleotides: TGTGCCAGCAGCTTTCTCCGGGACAGGGGAGGCTACACCTTC.

V gene TRBV4-1 combines with J gene TRBJ1-1, with D unclear. Trimming removed 3 bases at V and 5 bases at J, with 16 bases between. Germline CDR1 is MGHRA and CDR2 is YSYEKL. The CDR3 is 15 residues long. CDR3 in amino acids: CASSHDLRVGTEAFF. The DNA for the CDR3 is TGCGCCAGCAGCCATGACCTCCGGGTTGGAACTGAAGCTTTCTTT.

CDR3 protein: CASSFGNTEAFF. The CDR3 DNA reads TGTGCCAGCAGTTTCGGGAACACTGAAGCTTTCTTT. V usage is TRBV27 and J usage is TRBJ1-1; D is uncertain. V was shortened by 3 bases and J by 1 base, with 3 bases between the two germline ends. This CDR3 comprises 12 residues. The germline V gene has CDR1 MNHEY and CDR2 SMNVEV (reference sequence).

The gene calls are TRBV2 and TRBJ1-2, with TRBD1 as a possible D gene (6 bases). Germline lookup yields CDR1 SNHLY and CDR2 FYNNEI. This CDR3 region has 13 residues. V was clipped by 7 bases and J by 4 bases, with 13 bases between them. The CDR3 loop reads CASTIRQAYGYTF. CDR3 sequence (DNA): TGTGCCAGCACCATTAGACAGGCCTATGGCTACACCTTC.

J is TRBJ2-3 and V is TRBV6-5, with D perhaps matching TRBD2 (5 bases). The CDR3 is 14 residues long. Trimming pared 0 bases from V and 3 bases from J, leaving 7 bases between. Germline V gene sequence: CDR1 MNHEY, CDR2 SVGAGI. The CDR3 nucleotides are TGTGCCAGCAGTTACTCAGCGGAGACAGATACGCAGTATTTT. It encodes CASSYSAETDTQYF.

The V and J genes are TRBV20-1 and TRBJ1-1; TRBD1 might be the D (5 bases). The V gene's germline CDR1 is DFQATT and CDR2 SNEGSKA (reference sequence). V lost 6 bases and J lost 8, with 13 bases in between. This CDR3 is built from 11 residues. Here the CDR3 reads CSARGGAEAFF. The CDR3 coding sequence is TGCAGTGCCCGGGGCGGGGCAGAAGCTTTCTTT.

V usage is TRBV5-1 and J usage is TRBJ2-1, with a weak D call TRBD2 (6 bases). The germline V and J ends were trimmed by 5 bases and 2 bases, with 20 bases remaining between them. This CDR3 comprises 17 residues. In germline, CDR1 is SGHRS, CDR2 YFSETQ. As DNA, the CDR3 is TGCGCCAGCAGTCCCGGACTACCCTCAGAGACCTACAATGAGCAGTTCTTC. Translating gives CASSPGLPSETYNEQFF. Using reference TRBV5-1 and TRBJ2-1 for the parts outside the CDR3, the full variable domain is KAGVTQTPRYLIKTRGQQVTLSCSPISGHRSVSWYQQTPGQGLQFLFEYFSETQRNKGNFPGRFSGRQFSNSRSEMNVSTLELGDSALYLCASSPGLPSETYNEQFFGPGTRLTVL.

In this sample, this clone turned up once. The V gene is TRBV19, the J gene TRBJ2-7; 8 nucleotides agree with TRBD1. The J segment lost 4 bases and the V segment lost 5 bases, leaving 7 bases of the junction unmatched. The CDR3 is 14 amino acids. Per germline, CDR1 LNHDA and CDR2 SQIVND (reference sequence). CDR3 nucleotides: TGTGCCAGTAGTGGACAGGGAATGTTGTACGAGCAGTACTTC. It codes for CASSGQGMLYEQYF.

The chain recombines TRBV4-3 with TRBJ2-5; 11 positions match TRBD2. CDR3 length equals 16 residues. V dropped 0 bases and J dropped 4; count of bases not matched to a gene: 4. Germline V gene sequence: CDR1 LGHNA, CDR2 YSLEER. The CDR3 DNA sequence: TGCGCCAGCAGCCAAGAACTAGCGGGAGTAGGAGAGACCCAGTACTTC. It is translated as CASSQELAGVGETQYF.

The chain combines TRBV7-9 with TRBJ1-3; D might be TRBD1 (5 bases). V gave up 6 bases and J gave up 5 bases, with 8 bases separating them. Germline V gives CDR1 SEHNR, CDR2 FQNEAQ (reference sequence). The CDR3 is 12 residues long. The CDR3, as DNA: TGTGCCAGCAGGGGGCGAAGAAACACCATATATTTT. Protein product: CASRGRRNTIYF. Full variable domain (missing parts from reference TRBV7-9 and TRBJ1-3): DTGVSQNPRHKITKRGQNVTFRCDPISEHNRLYWYRQTLGQGPEFLTYFQNEAQLEKSRLLSDRFSAERPKGSFSTLEIQRTEQGDSAMYLCASRGRRNTIYFGEGSWLTVV.

This clone has a handful of counts. The chain couples TRBV30 to TRBJ1-5; D may be TRBD1 (6 bases). CDR3 length: 13 amino acids. From germline, CDR1 is GTSNPN and CDR2 SVGIG (reference sequence). The germline V and J ends were trimmed by 8 bases and 4 bases, with 15 bases remaining between them. CDR3 nucleotides: TGTGCCATCGCAGGGGATCGGAATCAGCCCCAGCATTTT. Its protein product is CAIAGDRNQPQHF. The full variable domain, its missing parts supplied by reference TRBV30 and TRBJ1-5, is SQTIHQWPATLVQPVGSPLSLECTVEGTSNPNLYWYRQAAGRGLQLLFYSVGIGQISSEVPQNLSASRPQDRQFILSSKKLLLSDSGFYLCAIAGDRNQPQHFGDGTRLSIL.

The V and J genes are TRBV6-6 and TRBJ2-1, with 14 bases aligning to TRBD2. Germline CDR1 is MNHNY and CDR2 is SVGAGI (reference sequence). V gave up 6 bases and J gave up 8 bases; unmatched junction bases: 9. The CDR3 totals 16 residues. The CDR3 spells CASRGGLAGVVDEQFF. In DNA, the CDR3 is TGTGCCAGCAGGGGGGGACTAGCGGGAGTTGTCGATGAGCAGTTCTTC.

This clone is a singleton in its sample. The CDR3 reads CASSLYPYNEQFF. The CDR3 nucleotides read TGTGCCAGCAGCTTGTATCCCTACAATGAGCAGTTCTTC. The chain carries TRBV5-5 and TRBJ2-1; D is ambiguous. Trimming cost V 1 base and J 2 bases, with 4 bases left between them. Germline V gene sequence: CDR1 SGHKS, CDR2 YYEKEE (reference sequence). CDR3 length: 13 amino acids.

This rearrangement joins TRBV4-3 to TRBJ1-3; 8 bases match TRBD1. The CDR3 loop spans 19 amino acids. V trimming: 0 bases; J trimming: 0 bases; junction bases outside the gene matches: 10. Germline CDR1 and CDR2: LGHNA and YSLEER. This CDR3 reads CASSQERTGRGTSGNTIYF. CDR3 DNA: TGCGCCAGCAGCCAAGAGAGGACAGGGAGAGGGACCTCTGGAAACACCATATATTTT.

The CDR3 reads CAWNTGGRDEQYF. The DNA of the CDR3 is TGTGCCTGGAATACGGGAGGCCGGGACGAGCAGTACTTC. V is TRBV30 and J is TRBJ2-7, with 7 nucleotides matching TRBD2. The germline V gene has CDR1 GTSNPN and CDR2 SVGIG (reference sequence). The CDR3 sequence is 13 residues long. V shed 4 bases and J 5 bases; nucleotides not matched to a gene: 8. Full variable domain (missing parts from reference TRBV30 and TRBJ2-7): SQTIHQWPATLVQPVGSPLSLECTVEGTSNPNLYWYRQAAGRGLQLLFYSVGIGQISSEVPQNLSASRPQDRQFILSSKKLLLSDSGFYLCAWNTGGRDEQYFGPGTRLTVT.

The chain carries TRBV19 and TRBJ1-3; 7 positions agree with TRBD1. This CDR3 is built from 12 residues. Trimming took 7 bases from V and 6 from J; bases not matched to a gene: 3. The germline V gene has CDR1 LNHDA and CDR2 SQIVND (reference sequence). The CDR3 DNA sequence: TGTGCCAGTAAGGACAGGCTAAACACCATATATTTT. Its protein product is CASKDRLNTIYF.

This clone was counted once. This chain links TRBV2 with TRBJ2-7, with D possibly TRBD2 on 7 matching bases. Germline V lookup: CDR1 SNHLY, CDR2 FYNNEI. The length of the CDR3 is 13 residues. V was clipped by 8 bases and J by 10 bases, with 21 bases between them. CDR3: CASLISSGGGQYF. The CDR3 DNA reads TGTGCCAGCCTCATAAGCTCGGGGGGCGGACAGTACTTC.